This T cell receptor (beta chain) derives from a study of shared clonotypes between healthy human individuals. Sequenced by immunoSEQ multiplex PCR; TCRdb stores in-frame clones only, minus some. The sample yields roughly 2 million clones, just under 95% seen once. Terminally differentiated effector memory CD45RA+ cells were excluded from the naive CD8 cells, which were CD45RO-negative and positively selected for CCR7. Free of recent acute infections or vaccinations, the donors were healthy HIV-negative adults. Points from the study as a whole: Depth was large, yet rarefaction showed that sorted-subset sequencing was incomplete.

This clone was detected only once. What it binds is unknown. V lost 5 bases to trimming and J lost 4 bases, with 20 bases between them. CDR3 size: 16 residues. Germline V gene data show CDR1 as MDHEN and CDR2 as SYDVKM. V is TRBV28 and J is TRBJ2-5; tentative D call: TRBD2 (5 bases). The sequence was collected from a man aged 18 to 29 in good health. Sequenced material: naive CD8+ T cells sorted from blood. The CDR3 loop reads CASSLRGEGFSETQYF. The CDR3 coding sequence is TGTGCCAGCAGTCTCCGGGGAGAAGGGTTCTCAGAGACCCAGTACTTC.